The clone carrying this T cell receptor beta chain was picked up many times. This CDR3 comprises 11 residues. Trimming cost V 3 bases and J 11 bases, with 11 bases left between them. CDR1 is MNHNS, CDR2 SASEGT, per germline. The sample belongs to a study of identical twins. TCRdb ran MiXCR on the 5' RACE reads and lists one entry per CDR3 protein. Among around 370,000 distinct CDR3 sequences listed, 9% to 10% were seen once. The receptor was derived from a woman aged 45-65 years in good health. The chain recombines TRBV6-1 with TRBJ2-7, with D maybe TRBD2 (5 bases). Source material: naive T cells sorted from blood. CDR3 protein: CASSEDLEEYF. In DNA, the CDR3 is TGTGCCAGCAGTGAGGACTTGGAGGAGTACTTC.